The T cell receptor (beta chain) under discussion was sequenced for a study of cytomegalovirus exposure and HLA in healthy donors. General study points: Judged likely to be a sequencing artifact was a cluster of highly shared sequence variants. Analyzed later, association rates of TCRs varied across HLA loci, with DRB1 most and HLA-C fewest. Follow-up analysis later connected one missense variant in DCLRE1C with trimming of TCR beta V- and J-genes.

Germline CDR1 reads SGHRS; CDR2 reads YFSETQ. Trimming took 3 bases from V and 9 from J, leaving 13 bases between them. The CDR3 runs to 13 residues. This clone was detected only a few times. Its antigen is not identified. This PCR relied on a set of 60 Vbeta primers and 13 Jbeta primers. Sequencing used immunoSEQ multiplex PCR; TCRdb keeps in-frame clones, though not all of them. This table has some 110,000 clones, over 60% appearing once. This sequence originates from a man aged 50 to 59 in good health and CMV-seronegative. The specimen sequenced was PBMCs. V and J are TRBV5-1 and TRBJ1-5, with D unclear. The CDR3 is CASSWEGPGPQHF. The CDR3 coding sequence is TGCGCCAGCAGCTGGGAGGGCCCCGGGCCCCAGCATTTT.